This T cell receptor beta chain stems from a study of OX40 agonist ivuxolimab in advanced cancers. Study overall: Patients with prior anti-PD-1, anti-PD-L1 or anti-CTLA-4 therapy were eligible; 40% had some.

This clone was seen a single time. The antigen remains undetermined. Germline V gives CDR1 MNHEY, CDR2 SMNVEV (reference sequence). With 4 bases removed from V and 0 bases from J, the gap between germline ends came to 16 bases. The CDR3 runs to 17 residues. Here immunoSEQ multiplex PCR was the method, and the copy in TCRdb shows in-frame clones only, minus some. Of some 15,000 clones listed, more than 65% were seen once; the top ten hold 35% to 50%. Cycle 7 day 1, cycle 4 day 1, and baseline were the timepoints at which blood was sampled. Regarding the study as a whole: Low clonal expansion, among the lowest seen, marked partial responders at 0.1-3.0 mg/kg.

This specimen was CD4+ or CD8+ T cells sorted from blood, taken in a trial of the OX40 agonist ivuxolimab. The rearrangement joins TRBV27 to TRBJ2-1; D might be TRBD2 (5 bases). The receptor's source is an adult with an advanced solid tumor such as melanoma, head and neck, liver or kidney cancer. The CDR3, as DNA: TGTGCCAGCAGTTCACTTAGAGGGATTAGCTCCTACAATGAGCAGTTCTTC. This codes for CASSSLRGISSYNEQFF.